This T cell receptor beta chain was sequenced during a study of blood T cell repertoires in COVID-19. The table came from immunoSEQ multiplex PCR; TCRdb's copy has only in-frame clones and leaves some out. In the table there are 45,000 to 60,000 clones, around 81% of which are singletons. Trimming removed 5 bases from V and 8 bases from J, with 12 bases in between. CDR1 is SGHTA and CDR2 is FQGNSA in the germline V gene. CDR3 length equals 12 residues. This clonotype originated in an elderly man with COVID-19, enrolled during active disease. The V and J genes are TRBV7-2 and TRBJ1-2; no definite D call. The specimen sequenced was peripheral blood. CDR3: CASSTDPGGYTF. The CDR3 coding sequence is TGTGCCAGCAGCACGGATCCGGGAGGCTACACCTTC.